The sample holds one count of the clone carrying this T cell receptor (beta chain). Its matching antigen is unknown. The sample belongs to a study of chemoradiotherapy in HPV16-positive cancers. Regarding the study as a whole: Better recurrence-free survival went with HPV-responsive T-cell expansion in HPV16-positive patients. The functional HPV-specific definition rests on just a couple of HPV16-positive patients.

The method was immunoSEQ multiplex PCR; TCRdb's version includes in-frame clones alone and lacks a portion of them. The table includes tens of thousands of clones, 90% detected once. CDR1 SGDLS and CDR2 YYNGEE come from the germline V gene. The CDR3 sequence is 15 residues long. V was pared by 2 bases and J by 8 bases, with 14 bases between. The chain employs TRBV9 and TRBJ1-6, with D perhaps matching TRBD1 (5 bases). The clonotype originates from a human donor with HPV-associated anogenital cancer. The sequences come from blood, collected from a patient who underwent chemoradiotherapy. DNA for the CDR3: TGTGCCAGCAGCGTTCGGGACCGGGAGCATTCACCCCTCCACTTT. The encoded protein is CASSVRDREHSPLHF.